One sample yielded the 19 T cell receptor beta chains listed below, sequenced in a study of CD8 T cells in ankylosing spondylitis. Using its own MiXCR run on the 5' RACE reads, TCRdb lists one record per CDR3 protein. The repertoire includes 80,000 to 100,000 distinct CDR3 sequences, 8.8% of them detected once, and 5.1% sits in the top ten. Input material: blood, either unsorted or a sorted T cell fraction (not recorded which). The receptors here all came from a male donor with ankylosing spondylitis or in good health (not recorded which).

This clonotype is medium-sized in the sample. The chain has TRBV29-1 and TRBJ2-1; D call uncertain. The germline V and J ends were trimmed by 7 bases and 7 bases, with 20 bases remaining between them. Germline CDR1 reads SQVTM; CDR2 reads ANQGSEA. CDR3 size: 14 residues. CDR3 bases: TGCAGCGCCGGAAACACCTTCGTGGGGAATGAGCAGTTCTTC. As protein: CSAGNTFVGNEQFF.

This clonotype was counted only a few times. The rearrangement uses TRBV5-5 and TRBJ2-1; D perhaps matches TRBD2 (5 bases). CDR1 SGHKS and CDR2 YYEKEE come from the germline V gene (reference sequence). This CDR3 has 15 residues. Trimming took 4 bases from V and 9 from J, leaving 20 bases between them. For the CDR3, the DNA is TGTGCCAGCAGCCGGAAAGGGATGGGAGCCCCTGAGCAGTTCTTC. It yields the protein CASSRKGMGAPEQFF. Based on the CDR3 plus reference TRBV5-5 and TRBJ2-1, the full variable domain is DAGVTQSPTHLIKTRGQQVTLRCSPISGHKSVSWYQQVLGQGPQFIFQYYEKEERGRGNFPDRFSARQFPNYSSELNVNALLLGDSALYLCASSRKGMGAPEQFFGPGTRLTVL.

This clonotype was counted ten times or more. The genes are TRBV7-8 and TRBJ2-7; D gene unclear. This CDR3 has 13 amino acids. V was shortened by 0 bases and J by 4 bases, with 7 bases between the two germline ends. Germline V gene data show CDR1 as SGHVS and CDR2 as FQNEAQ. The CDR3 sequence is CASSLAYDYEQYF. The DNA of the CDR3 is TGTGCCAGCAGCTTAGCATATGATTACGAGCAGTACTTC.

At least ten counts were recorded for this clonotype. This chain links TRBV27 with TRBJ1-1; perhaps TRBD1 as D (6 bases). V lost 5 bases and J 1 base, leaving 11 bases between the germline ends. Per the germline V gene, CDR1 is MNHEY and CDR2 is SMNVEV (reference sequence). The CDR3 is 14 residues long. CDR3 in amino acids: CASSPGQKNTEAFF. The CDR3 nucleotides are TGTGCCAGCAGTCCCGGACAGAAGAACACTGAAGCTTTCTTT.

This clonotype has a count of ten or more. This rearrangement joins TRBV20-1 to TRBJ2-4; D ambiguous. The germline V gene encodes CDR1 DFQATT and CDR2 SNEGSKA (reference sequence). The CDR3 covers 15 residues. Trimming shortened V by 0 bases and J by 2 bases, and 11 bases separated the two germline ends. The CDR3 loop reads CSARDRDQPKNIQYF. CDR3 in DNA: TGCAGTGCTAGAGATCGCGACCAACCCAAAAACATTCAGTACTTC.

This clonotype showed up many times. The gene calls are TRBV5-1 and TRBJ2-5, with 8 bases identical to TRBD2. The CDR3 totals 13 residues. Looked up from germline, CDR1 is SGHRS and CDR2 is YFSETQ. The V gene end was trimmed by 4 bases and the J gene end by 5 bases; junction bases not matched to a gene: 4. CDR3 region: CASSGAGAETQYF. CDR3 in DNA: TGCGCCAGCAGCGGAGCGGGGGCCGAGACCCAGTACTTC.

This chain connects TRBV12-3 or TRBV12-4 to TRBJ2-5; possibly TRBD2 for D (5 bases). Trimming removed 3 bases at V and 5 bases at J, with 13 bases between. This CDR3 region has 14 residues. The CDR3 loop reads CASSFVGSKETQYF. In nucleotides, the CDR3 is TGTGCCAGCAGTTTCGTTGGGAGTAAGGAGACCCAGTACTTC.

This clonotype has more than one count but fewer than ten. This rearrangement joins TRBV7-3 to TRBJ2-3; maybe TRBD2 (6 bases). The V gene's germline CDR1 is SGHTA and CDR2 FQGTGA. There are 16 residues in the CDR3. V lost 1 base and J 1 base, leaving 12 bases between the germline ends. The CDR3: CASSLRKLAGTDTQYF. The CDR3 DNA follows: TGTGCCAGCAGCTTAAGGAAACTAGCCGGCACAGATACGCAGTATTTT.

Only one count was recorded for this clonotype. This chain uses TRBV7-9 with TRBJ2-7, with D perhaps TRBD1 (6 bases). The germline V gene encodes CDR1 SEHNR and CDR2 FQNEAQ (reference sequence). Trimming took 5 bases from V and 5 from J, leaving 16 bases between them. The CDR3 loop spans 14 amino acids. In DNA, the CDR3 is TGTGCCAGCAGCCCTATTGTTCCAGGGGACGAGCAGTACTTC. Its protein is CASSPIVPGDEQYF.

Only one count was recorded for this clonotype. This chain links TRBV7-2 with TRBJ2-3; D possibly corresponds to TRBD2 (5 bases). Between the trimmed V and J ends, which lost 5 bases and 4 bases, there was a span of 16 bases. CDR1 and CDR2 (germline): SGHTA, FQGNSA. The length of the CDR3 is 15 residues. CDR3 in DNA: TGTGCCAGCAGCCCCTCCCGCATCGGGGCAGATACGCAGTATTTT. Translated: CASSPSRIGADTQYF.

This clonotype was seen a few times. This sequence joins TRBV5-1 and TRBJ2-6; D remains unclear. Trimming cost V 3 bases and J 4 bases, with 11 bases left between them. CDR1 and CDR2 (germline): SGHRS, YFSETQ. This CDR3 contains 15 residues. The CDR3 coding sequence is TGCGCCAGCAGCTCTCCGTTTCCAGGGGCCAACGTCCTGACTTTC. Amino acid sequence: CASSSPFPGANVLTF.

At least ten counts were recorded for this clonotype. V is TRBV28 and J is TRBJ2-3, with TRBD2 matching 14 bases. The germline V gene has CDR1 MDHEN and CDR2 SYDVKM. Trimming cost V 5 bases and J 5 bases; bases outside gene matches: 3. The CDR3 has 15 residues. The CDR3 protein is CASSGTSGGIDTQYF. CDR3 bases: TGTGCCAGCAGTGGGACTAGCGGGGGAATAGATACGCAGTATTTT.

This clonotype was counted at least ten times. V and J are TRBV5-1 and TRBJ1-1, with D possibly matching TRBD1 (5 bases). Germline V lookup: CDR1 SGHRS, CDR2 YFSETQ. This CDR3 is 15 amino acids long. V was pared by 5 bases and J by 4 bases, with 18 bases between. The CDR3 bases are TGCGCCAGCAGTTTCGAGACAGCAAGAAGCACTGAAGCTTTCTTT. Translation: CASSFETARSTEAFF.

The chain has TRBV5-1 and TRBJ2-1; possible D gene TRBD1, 5 bases. Germline-derived CDR1 and CDR2 are SGHRS and YFSETQ. The V end lost 2 bases, the J end lost 4 bases, and 7 bases lay between the germline ends. The CDR3 totals 13 residues. CDR3 protein: CASSFDRYNEQFF. CDR3 in DNA: TGCGCCAGCAGCTTTGACAGATACAATGAGCAGTTCTTC.

In its sample, this clonotype was seen many times. The rearrangement links TRBV7-2 to TRBJ1-1; D unclear. V gave up 4 bases and J gave up 0 bases, with 12 bases separating them. The CDR3 runs 15 residues. CDR1 is SGHTA and CDR2 is FQGNSA in the germline V gene. CDR3 protein: CASSSGLGVNTEAFF. The DNA of the CDR3 is TGTGCCAGCAGCTCAGGTCTCGGGGTGAACACTGAAGCTTTCTTT.

This clonotype was recorded many times. This chain links TRBV7-3 with TRBJ1-4; D is unclear. Per the germline V gene, CDR1 is SGHTA and CDR2 is FQGTGA. This CDR3 has 13 amino acids. V lost 5 bases and J lost 4, with 8 bases in between. In nucleotides, the CDR3 is TGTGCCAGCAGCCCCGGGAGTAATGAAAAACTGTTTTTT. Its protein product is CASSPGSNEKLFF.

The sample holds many counts of this clonotype. The chain couples TRBV12-3 or TRBV12-4 to TRBJ2-1; TRBD1 agrees at 8 bases. J lost 7 bases, V lost 6 bases, and 5 bases had no gene match. This CDR3 contains 13 residues. The chain's CDR3 is CASRGTGGNEQFF. DNA for the CDR3: TGTGCCAGCAGAGGGACAGGAGGGAATGAGCAGTTCTTC.

This clonotype has more than one count but fewer than ten. The chain employs TRBV7-2 and TRBJ2-1, with 9 bases that match TRBD2. This CDR3 is 17 amino acids long. The V gene's germline CDR1 is SGHTA and CDR2 FQGNSA. Germline trimming cut 4 bases from V and 1 base from J; bases unmatched to any gene: 8. CDR3 region: CASSYSQAGGSYNEQFF. CDR3 coding DNA: TGTGCCAGCAGCTACAGTCAAGCGGGGGGATCCTACAATGAGCAGTTCTTC.

CDR3: CASSRSDRKGIEAFF. CDR3 coding DNA: TGTGCCAGCAGCCGTTCCGACAGGAAAGGGATAGAAGCTTTCTTT. The gene calls are TRBV7-9 and TRBJ1-1; tentatively, D is TRBD1 (6 bases). V lost 5 bases and J lost 8, with 21 bases in between. The CDR3 has 15 residues. CDR1 is SEHNR and CDR2 is FQNEAQ in the germline V gene (reference sequence).